The sample holds a few counts of the clone carrying this T cell receptor (beta chain). Its cognate antigen is unknown. The entry originates in a study of response to subunit inactivated influenza vaccine. TCRdb called the RT-PCR reads again in MiXCR, with one record for every CDR3 protein. This table holds some 550,000 distinct CDR3 sequences, roughly 25% found once. Study results and limitations: That few new T cells are recruited by each seasonal influenza vaccination was the authors' suggestion.

The V gene lost 6 bases and the J gene lost 3 bases, with 14 bases spanning the gap. The V gene's germline CDR1 is SGHTA and CDR2 FQGNSA. The CDR3 consists of 14 residues. These data were likewise used in another study, on T cells expressing NK-cell markers. That paper adds: What made the TCR beta cDNA was 5'RACE template switching with UMIs. Underlying the TCR beta repertoires were sorted CD3+CD56+NKG2C+, CD3+CD56+NKG2C- and CD3+CD56-NKG2C+ T cells. Anti-gamma-delta TCR antibody use in several experiments restricted sorting to alpha-beta TCR T cells. The study found these clonotypes also leading the CD3+CD56-NKG2C+ fraction in a few donors.

The receptor was derived from a man aged 45 to 65 who received an inactivated influenza vaccine. This sample comprised CD4+ T cells sorted from PBMCs, obtained about 11 days after vaccination. This sequence joins TRBV7-2 and TRBJ1-1; no reliable D call. The CDR3 reads CASRGFGRDTEAFF. Here the CDR3 DNA reads TGTGCCAGCAGAGGGTTTGGCCGGGACACTGAAGCTTTCTTT.